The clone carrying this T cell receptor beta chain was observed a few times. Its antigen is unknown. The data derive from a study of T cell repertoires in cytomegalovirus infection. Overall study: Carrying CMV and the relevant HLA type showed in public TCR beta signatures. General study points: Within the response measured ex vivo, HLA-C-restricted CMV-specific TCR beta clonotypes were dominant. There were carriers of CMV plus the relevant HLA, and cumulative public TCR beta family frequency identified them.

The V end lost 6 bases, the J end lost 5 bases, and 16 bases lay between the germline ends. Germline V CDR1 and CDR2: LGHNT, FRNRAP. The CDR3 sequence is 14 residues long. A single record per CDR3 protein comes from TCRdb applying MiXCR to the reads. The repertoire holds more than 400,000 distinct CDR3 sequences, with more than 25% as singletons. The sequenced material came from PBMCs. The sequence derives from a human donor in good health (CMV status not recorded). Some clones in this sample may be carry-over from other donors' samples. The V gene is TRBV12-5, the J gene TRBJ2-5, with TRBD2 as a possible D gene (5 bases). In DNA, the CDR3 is TGTGCTAGTGGCCTCGGCGGGTTCGGGGAGACCCAGTACTTC. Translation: CASGLGGFGETQYF.